In this sample, the clone carrying this T cell receptor (beta chain) turned up once. The repertoire was sequenced with immunoSEQ multiplex PCR; TCRdb's copy has only in-frame clones and lacks some. The sample lists hundreds of thousands of clones; 90% to 96% were seen once. The sample is drawn from a study of shared clonotypes between healthy human individuals. Germline lookup yields CDR1 MNHEY and CDR2 SVGAGI. There are 14 residues in the CDR3. V lost 2 bases and J lost 3, with 11 bases in between. This TCR came from a woman in her thirties in good health. The sample comprised naive CD4+ T cells sorted from blood. Documented subset: CD45RA+ positively selected. The V and J genes are TRBV6-5 and TRBJ2-7; weak D call: TRBD1 (5 bases). This CDR3 reads CASSYGGHNYEQYF. In DNA form, the CDR3 reads TGTGCCAGCAGTTACGGTGGACATAACTACGAGCAGTACTTC.